The 32 T cell receptor beta chains listed next were all sequenced from one sample in a study of regulatory T cells in long-lasting Graves disease. CDR3-region Arm-PCR and iRepertoire HTBI primers produced the TCR beta libraries. TCRdb re-called the multiplex PCR reads with MiXCR, one entry per CDR3 protein. The table lists approximately 400,000 distinct CDR3 sequences, roughly 12% of them singletons. Time point denoted: newly diagnosed GD, antithyroid drugs for less than 3 months. The authors made the TCR library using RNA they extracted from PBMCs. These sequences were also reported in another study, on T cells in Graves' hyperthyroidism and ophthalmopathy.

Sequences were derived from peripheral blood mononuclear cells (PBMCs), sampled at new diagnosis, from a patient treated with antithyroid drugs. The receptors come from a woman aged 18-29 years with Graves disease.

This clonotype has more than one count but fewer than ten. This chain connects TRBV10-3 to TRBJ2-1; weak D call: TRBD2 (5 bases). In germline, CDR1 is ENHRY, CDR2 SYGVKD. This CDR3 spans 16 amino acids. V was clipped by 0 bases and J by 2 bases, with 11 bases between them. The CDR3 DNA reads TGTGCCATCAGTGAGTCCCTCCCGAGGGCCTACAATGAGCAGTTCTTC. This encodes CAISESLPRAYNEQFF.

This clonotype was picked up many times. The chain links TRBV7-2 to TRBJ2-3; 7 nucleotides match TRBD2. The germline V gene has CDR1 SGHTA and CDR2 FQGNSA. The CDR3 covers 16 residues. V lost 8 bases to trimming and J lost 6 bases; unmatched junction nucleotides: 17. The DNA of the CDR3 is TGTGCCAGCCTATGGGGTCTGGCGGGAGTAGGGGATACGCAGTATTTT. The encoded protein is CASLWGLAGVGDTQYF.

There are many counts of this clonotype. The chain is built from TRBV4-3 and TRBJ2-1; tentative D call: TRBD2 (6 bases). The CDR3 totals 17 residues. V was cut by 4 bases and J by 0 bases, with 16 bases left in between. Germline V lookup: CDR1 LGHNA, CDR2 YSLEER. The CDR3 DNA sequence: TGCGCCAGCAGCCCTAGTTGGGGGGAAAGCTCCTACAATGAGCAGTTCTTC. Protein: CASSPSWGESSYNEQFF.

At least ten counts were recorded for this clonotype. The DNA for the CDR3 is TGTGCCAGCAGTTTGTCAGGGGGCCCGCACACTGAAGCTTTCTTT. It is translated as CASSLSGGPHTEAFF. The genes are TRBV27 and TRBJ1-1; TRBD1 aligns across 8 bases. Trimming took 3 bases from V and 3 from J; bases not matched to a gene: 6. The germline V gene has CDR1 MNHEY and CDR2 SMNVEV (reference sequence). The length of the CDR3 is 15 residues.

This rearrangement joins TRBV30 to TRBJ2-2, with D possibly matching TRBD2 (6 bases). CDR3 length: 14 residues. V was clipped by 5 bases and J by 3 bases, with 13 bases between them. Germline CDR1 is GTSNPN and CDR2 is SVGIG (reference sequence). In DNA form, the CDR3 reads TGTGCCTGGGACAAAGGGGAGGACACCGGGGAGCTGTTTTTT. It translates to CAWDKGEDTGELFF.

The genes are TRBV12-5 and TRBJ2-1, with TRBD1 matching over 7 bases. The trim removed 0 bases at V and 4 bases at J, leaving 18 bases unmatched. Germline V gene sequence: CDR1 LGHNT, CDR2 FRNRAP. The CDR3 sequence is 20 residues long. CDR3 DNA sequence: TGTGCTAGTGGTTTGGTCTCGTATGGGGGACAGTTAATCCTTTACAATGAGCAGTTCTTC. This encodes CASGLVSYGGQLILYNEQFF.

V and J are TRBV5-1 and TRBJ1-1, with TRBD1 matching over 8 bases. CDR3 length: 15 amino acids. Unmatched junction bases numbered 9, after V lost 5 bases and J lost 3 bases. Per germline, CDR1 SGHRS and CDR2 YFSETQ. Here the CDR3 reads CASSTRGHSDTEAFF. The CDR3 DNA reads as TGCGCCAGCAGTACCAGGGGGCATTCGGACACTGAAGCTTTCTTT.

This clonotype has more than one count but fewer than ten. The gene calls are TRBV6-1 and TRBJ2-7, with D tentatively TRBD2 (5 bases). Trimming removed 6 bases from V and 4 bases from J, with 13 bases in between. Germline V CDR1 and CDR2: MNHNS, SASEGT. The CDR3 consists of 13 residues. DNA for the CDR3: TGTGCCAGCAGCCGGACGGGAAGTTACGAGCAGTACGTC. Amino acids: CASSRTGSYEQYV.

As regards this clonotype: The junction differs from germline at one of its ends, possibly a read error. The V gene is TRBV4-2, the J gene TRBJ1-3, with D unclear. The CDR3 sequence is 15 residues long. CDR1 is LGHNA, CDR2 YNFKEQ, per germline. The DNA for the CDR3 is TGTGCCAGCAGCGAAGGTCAATTCTCTGGACACACCATATATTTT. It translates to CASSEGQFSGHTIYF.

This clonotype has a count of ten or more. This sequence joins TRBV20-1 and TRBJ2-7; 9 bases agree with TRBD2. V shed 6 bases, J shed 2 bases, and the junction held 14 bases outside the gene matches. Germline assignment: CDR1 DFQATT and CDR2 SNEGSKA (reference sequence). This CDR3 is 16 amino acids long. The CDR3 nucleotides are TGCAGTGCAGGGGGTAGCGGGAGAAGCAGCCCCTACGAGCAGTACTTC. It yields the protein CSAGGSGRSSPYEQYF.

This clonotype was detected many times. The chain employs TRBV6-2 or TRBV6-3 and TRBJ1-1; D gene uncertain. Germline values: CDR1 MNHEY, CDR2 SVGEGT. This CDR3 region has 15 residues. With 2 bases removed from V and 0 bases from J, the gap between germline ends came to 10 bases. In nucleotides, the CDR3 is TGTGCCAGCAGTTACCGCATAGGGTTGAACACTGAAGCTTTCTTT. This sequence encodes CASSYRIGLNTEAFF.

This clonotype was detected many times. The chain recombines TRBV18 with TRBJ1-2; 7 bases match TRBD1. The germline V gene encodes CDR1 KGHSH and CDR2 LQKENI. V shed 6 bases and J 7 bases; nucleotides not matched to a gene: 8. The CDR3 contains 13 residues. CDR3 region: CASSLQGNGGYTF. Here the CDR3 DNA reads TGTGCCAGCTCGCTACAGGGGAACGGTGGCTACACCTTC.

This clonotype came up many times. The V gene is TRBV6-1, the J gene TRBJ1-1; the D is unclear. The ends were cut back, 4 bases at V and 4 bases at J, with 4 bases in the middle. The CDR3 totals 11 residues. The V gene's germline CDR1 is MNHNS and CDR2 SASEGT. The CDR3 region is CASSVSTEAFF. CDR3 DNA: TGTGCCAGCAGTGTATCCACTGAAGCTTTCTTT.

The V gene is TRBV9, the J gene TRBJ1-1, with 7 positions matching TRBD1. The germline V gene encodes CDR1 SGDLS and CDR2 YYNGEE. With V trimmed by 0 bases and J by 5 bases, 7 bases remained unmatched. The CDR3 is 15 amino acids. The CDR3 coding sequence is TGTGCCAGCAGCGTAGTCGAGGGGGCTTGGACTGAAGCTTTCTTT. It specifies CASSVVEGAWTEAFF. Filled out from reference TRBV9 and TRBJ1-1, the complete variable domain reads DSGVTQTPKHLITATGQRVTLRCSPRSGDLSVYWYQQSLDQGLQFLIQYYNGEERAKGNILERFSAQQFPDLHSELNLSSLELGDSALYFCASSVVEGAWTEAFFGQGTRLTVV.

The genes are TRBV18 and TRBJ2-3, with 9 bases identical to TRBD1. Trimming at V came to 3 bases and at J to 7 bases, leaving 5 bases not matched to a gene. The CDR3 spans 14 residues. The V gene's germline CDR1 is KGHSH and CDR2 LQKENI. Here the CDR3 reads CASSPDRGSNTQYF. CDR3 in DNA: TGTGCCAGCTCACCGGACAGGGGCTCGAATACGCAGTATTTT.

The table lists this clonotype with a few counts. This chain joins TRBV10-3 and TRBJ2-2, with 11 bases identical to TRBD2. Germline loops: CDR1 ENHRY, CDR2 SYGVKD. The V gene end was trimmed by 4 bases and the J gene end by 2 bases; junction bases not matched to a gene: 6. This CDR3 is built from 17 residues. The CDR3 loop reads CAISGGTSGYNTGELFF. The CDR3 DNA reads as TGTGCCATCAGTGGGGGGACTAGCGGCTATAACACCGGGGAGCTGTTTTTT.

The rearrangement joins TRBV10-2 to TRBJ2-2; 10 bases are shared with TRBD2. V dropped 6 bases and J dropped 0; count of bases not matched to a gene: 1. This CDR3 contains 15 residues. The germline CDR1 and CDR2 sequences are WSHSY and SAAADI. DNA of the CDR3: TGCGCCAGCAGCGGACTAGCGGCGAACACCGGGGAGCTGTTTTTT. Translation: CASSGLAANTGELFF.

In its sample, this clonotype was seen many times. The chain joins TRBV30 to TRBJ2-3, with 7 bases aligning to TRBD2. V gave up 2 bases and J gave up 4 bases; unmatched junction bases: 6. The CDR3 sequence is 14 residues long. CDR1 and CDR2 from the germline V gene are GTSNPN and SVGIG (reference sequence). The CDR3 sequence is CAWSMGREADTQYF. CDR3 DNA: TGTGCCTGGAGTATGGGACGGGAGGCAGATACGCAGTATTTT. Filled out from reference TRBV30 and TRBJ2-3, the complete variable domain reads SQTIHQWPATLVQPVGSPLSLECTVEGTSNPNLYWYRQAAGRGLQLLFYSVGIGQISSEVPQNLSASRPQDRQFILSSKKLLLSDSGFYLCAWSMGREADTQYFGPGTRLTVL.

The sample holds many counts of this clonotype. The chain carries TRBV28 and TRBJ1-5, with D unclear. The V end was cut by 1 base, the J end by 3 bases, with 13 bases between. The CDR3 extends over 16 amino acids. Germline V lookup: CDR1 MDHEN, CDR2 SYDVKM. CDR3 protein: CASSLSLFMDNQPQHF. The DNA of the CDR3 is TGTGCCAGCAGTTTATCCCTGTTTATGGACAATCAGCCCCAGCATTTT.

This clonotype was found a few times. V and J are TRBV6-5 and TRBJ2-5; D is perhaps TRBD2 (6 bases). Germline V gives CDR1 MNHEY, CDR2 SVGAGI. The CDR3 spans 16 residues. The V and J ends lost 0 bases and 6 bases respectively, with 17 bases between them. This chain's CDR3 is CASSYSSRGAVKTQYF. DNA for the CDR3: TGTGCCAGCAGTTACTCGAGTCGCGGGGCGGTAAAGACCCAGTACTTC.

V gene TRBV19 combines with J gene TRBJ2-1, with unresolved D. CDR3 length equals 14 residues. The germline V gene encodes CDR1 LNHDA and CDR2 SQIVND (reference sequence). Trimming pared 9 bases from V and 8 bases from J, leaving 20 bases between. Written as DNA, the CDR3 is TGTGCCAGCAAGACACTACCGAATGGCGATGAGCAGTTCTTC. This encodes CASKTLPNGDEQFF.

This clonotype was recorded at least ten times. The chain links TRBV5-1 to TRBJ1-2, with 7 bases that match TRBD1. The CDR3 contains 19 residues. Trimming cost V 4 bases and J 4 bases; bases outside gene matches: 22. The germline CDR1 and CDR2 sequences are SGHRS and YFSETQ. CDR3: CASSPRRAGTAMMGYGYTF. The CDR3 nucleotides are TGCGCCAGCAGCCCTCGCAGGGCCGGGACAGCCATGATGGGCTATGGCTACACCTTC.

This clonotype occurred a few times. Being one base from a much bigger clone, this may be a read error. The rearrangement links TRBV2 to TRBJ2-1, with D maybe TRBD1 (5 bases). V was shortened by 6 bases and J by 5 bases, with 23 bases between the two germline ends. Per the germline V gene, CDR1 is SNHLY and CDR2 is FYNNEI. The CDR3 sequence is 17 residues long. The CDR3 sequence is CASRQGLWGRDNNEQFF. The CDR3 DNA reads as TGTGCCAGCAGGCAGGGCCTTTGGGGCAGGGATAACAATGAGCAGTTCTTC. The full variable domain, rest sourced from reference TRBV2 and TRBJ2-1, is EPEVTQTPSHQVTQMGQEVILRCVPISNHLYFYWYRQILGQKVEFLVSFYNNEISEKSEIFDDQFSVERPDGSNFTLKIRSTKLEDSAMYFCASRQGLWGRDNNEQFFGPGTRLTVL.

This clonotype was found a few times. V gene TRBV4-1 combines with J gene TRBJ2-2; D possibly matches TRBD1 or TRBD2 (5 bases each). The CDR3 covers 16 residues. From germline, CDR1 is MGHRA and CDR2 YSYEKL. V was cut by 3 bases and J by 1 base, with 12 bases left in between. This CDR3 reads CASSQTGTVNTGELFF. The CDR3 DNA is TGCGCCAGCAGCCAGACCGGGACGGTGAACACCGGGGAGCTGTTTTTT.

The CDR3 DNA reads as TGTGCCAGCAGTTTTTATGGACTAGCGGGCACCGGGGAGCTGTTTTTT. It encodes CASSFYGLAGTGELFF. The chain employs TRBV5-6 and TRBJ2-2; TRBD2 matches 11 bases. Unmatched junction bases numbered 7, after V lost 5 bases and J lost 4 bases. The germline CDR1 and CDR2 sequences are SGHDT and YYEEEE. CDR3 length: 16 amino acids.

As concerns this clonotype: A read error is likely, as this CDR3 ends without the conserved phenylalanine or tryptophan. V and J are TRBV7-3 and TRBJ2-2; no reliable D call. The length of the CDR3 is 14 residues. Looked up from germline, CDR1 is SGHTA and CDR2 is FQGTGA. Deletions cut 5 bases from V and 5 bases from J, with 12 bases between. The DNA for the CDR3 is TGTGCCAGCAGCATTCACGTGACGACCGGGGAGCTGTTTCTT. It specifies CASSIHVTTGELFL.

The table lists this clonotype with a few counts. The chain couples TRBV5-4 to TRBJ1-4, with D tentatively TRBD1 (6 bases). CDR3 length: 14 amino acids. The germline gives CDR1 SGHNT, CDR2 YYREEE (reference sequence). The germline V and J ends were trimmed by 1 base and 7 bases, with 11 bases remaining between them. The CDR3 is CASSLSGGGEKLFF. The CDR3 DNA reads TGTGCCAGCAGCTTGTCTGGGGGCGGTGAAAAACTGTTTTTT.

The rearrangement links TRBV29-1 to TRBJ2-1; 8 bases match TRBD2. The germline gives CDR1 SQVTM, CDR2 ANQGSEA. V lost 7 bases, J lost 3 bases, and 5 bases stayed unmatched. CDR3 length: 13 amino acids. The chain's CDR3 is CSAAGTSYNEQFF. CDR3 DNA: TGCAGCGCCGCCGGGACTAGCTACAATGAGCAGTTCTTC.

V usage is TRBV10-3 and J usage is TRBJ2-1; 8 bases fit TRBD2. The CDR3 totals 14 residues. Germline loops: CDR1 ENHRY, CDR2 SYGVKD. V lost 8 bases, J lost 8 bases, and 11 bases stayed unmatched. The CDR3 bases are TGTGCCATCGGAGAAGGACTAGCCTTCGATGAGCAGTTCTTC. Protein sequence: CAIGEGLAFDEQFF.

This clonotype was found many times. The genes are TRBV18 and TRBJ1-1, with D uncertain. With 7 bases removed from V and 0 bases from J, the gap between germline ends came to 9 bases. The CDR3 runs 13 residues. Germline CDR1 reads KGHSH; CDR2 reads LQKENI. The CDR3 sequence: CASFTPVNTEAFF. In DNA, the CDR3 is TGTGCCAGCTTTACGCCGGTGAACACTGAAGCTTTCTTT.

The chain couples TRBV4-2 to TRBJ1-5, with D possibly matching TRBD1 (6 bases). Germline lookup yields CDR1 LGHNA and CDR2 YNFKEQ. The V end was cut by 6 bases, the J end by 0 bases, with 12 bases between. The length of the CDR3 is 15 residues. CDR3 DNA: TGTGCCAGCAGACCGCAGGGGAATAGCAATCAGCCCCAGCATTTT. As protein: CASRPQGNSNQPQHF.

A note on this clonotype: It may be a read error: a sequence one base away is much more abundant. V usage is TRBV20-1 and J usage is TRBJ1-2; D is unclear. The germline V gene has CDR1 DFQATT and CDR2 SNEGSKA (reference sequence). This CDR3 region has 13 residues. The V end was cut by 5 bases, the J end by 8 bases, with 18 bases between. The CDR3 nucleotides are TGCAGTGCTCCCAACGGGTGGGGTCAAGGCTACACCTTC. Translated: CSAPNGWGQGYTF.